Detailed here is one T cell receptor beta chain. Antigen unknown. The data originate from a study of cytomegalovirus exposure and HLA in healthy donors. Whole-study findings and limits: Researchers counted about 150 TCR beta chains as cytomegalovirus-associated. Highest at DRB1 and lowest at HLA-C, TCR association rates differed among HLA loci in a later analysis. Later analysis identified a missense DCLRE1C variant that was linked to TCR beta V- and J-gene trimming.

In the PCR, 60 Vbeta and 13 Jbeta primers were used. Sequencing used immunoSEQ multiplex PCR; TCRdb keeps in-frame clones, though not all of them. The sample shows around 87,000 clones, 76% of them seen only once. Germline loops: CDR1 LGHNA, CDR2 YSLEER. The CDR3 sequence is 15 residues long. V lost 5 bases to trimming and J lost 0 bases; unmatched junction nucleotides: 7. Sequenced input: PBMCs. The rearrangement joins TRBV4-3 to TRBJ2-7, with TRBD1 matching over 7 bases. The receptor's source is a man between 40 and 49 years old in good health and CMV-seronegative. CDR3: CASSRGRGTSYEQYF. CDR3 sequence (DNA): TGCGCCAGCAGCAGGGGCAGGGGGACCTCCTACGAGCAGTACTTC.